One and the same sample provided the 27 T cell receptor beta chains below, sequenced in a study of post-analysis software for immune sequencing data. The study, taken as a whole, reports: With TRBV5-6, TRBV5-1 and TRBV20-1 included, several TRBV segments were more frequent in patients than in controls.

These receptors are not linked to any known antigen. Unique molecular identifiers were carried by the TCR beta cDNA libraries. TCRdb re-derived calls from the PCR reads in MiXCR, one entry per CDR3 protein. Of around 180,000 distinct CDR3 sequences in the sample, roughly 31% are singletons; the top ten hold about 1.6%. Source material: blood. The receptor source for this set is a girl aged 5-17 years with multiple sclerosis.

This clonotype occurred a few times. The chain recombines TRBV10-3 with TRBJ2-2; D tentatively fits TRBD1 or TRBD2 (5 bases each). V shed 11 bases and J shed 2 bases, with 18 bases lying between them. There are 15 residues in the CDR3. CDR1 and CDR2 (germline): ENHRY, SYGVKD. The CDR3 DNA sequence: TGTGCCTCCGGGGCCAGGGACGGTAACACCGGGGAGCTGTTTTTT. This encodes CASGARDGNTGELFF.

A remark on this clonotype: A read error is possible here, since a much larger clone lies one base away. The chain is built from TRBV4-1 and TRBJ1-2; D uncertain. The CDR3 loop spans 13 amino acids. V was trimmed by 0 bases and J by 3 bases, leaving 5 bases between them. In germline, CDR1 is MGHRA, CDR2 YSYEKL. The CDR3 DNA reads TGCGCCAGCAGCCAAGATGAGGACTATGGCTACACCTTC. This sequence encodes CASSQDEDYGYTF.

With regard to this clonotype: A much more abundant neighbour one base away suggests this may be a read error. The V call is TRBV27, the J call TRBJ2-4; 7 bases are a match to TRBD2. The CDR3 spans 13 residues. CDR1 and CDR2 (germline): MNHEY, SMNVEV (reference sequence). CDR3 DNA: TGTGCCGGCAGTTTAAGCAGGGAGGGAGAGCAGTACTTC. It translates to CAGSLSREGEQYF.

This clonotype showed up just a few times. The gene calls are TRBV27 and TRBJ2-5; D not resolved. The CDR3 totals 13 residues. The ends were cut back, 5 bases at V and 5 bases at J, with 12 bases in the middle. Germline V lookup: CDR1 MNHEY, CDR2 SMNVEV (reference sequence). The CDR3 DNA sequence: TGTGCCAGCAGTCTGACACGCGGTGAGACCCAGTACTTC. Its translation is CASSLTRGETQYF.

On this clonotype itself: This sequence may be a read error, since a much larger clone differs from it by one base. V usage is TRBV28 and J usage is TRBJ2-5; possibly TRBD1 for D (6 bases). The end of the DNA fits TRBJ2-7 better, so the J call may be wrong. Germline CDR1 MDHEN, CDR2 SYDVKM. CDR3 length equals 15 residues. The CDR3 sequence is CAGRTALYAIHEQYF. The CDR3 DNA reads TGTGCCGGCAGGACAGCCCTCTACGCAATCCACGAGCAGTACTTC.

There are a few counts of this clonotype. The chain links TRBV7-6 to TRBJ2-5; 7 bases map to TRBD2. The CDR3 loop spans 15 amino acids. The ends lost 5 bases at V and 1 base at J; junction bases unmatched: 7. CDR1 SGHVS and CDR2 FNYEAQ come from the germline V gene. The CDR3 loop is CASSPEWEGQETQYF. CDR3 in DNA: TGTGCCAGCAGCCCTGAGTGGGAGGGCCAAGAGACCCAGTACTTC.

The genes are TRBV9 and TRBJ1-1; no clear D gene. The CDR3 has 12 residues. The V end lost 4 bases, the J end lost 1 base, and 5 bases lay between the germline ends. The V gene's germline CDR1 is SGDLS and CDR2 YYNGEE. CDR3 sequence: CASSNRNTEAFF. DNA for the CDR3: TGTGCCAGCAGCAATAGGAACACTGAAGCTTTCTTT.

A remark on this clonotype: A read error may be the cause here, since a much bigger clone is one base away. The CDR3 reads CATSESGGIQETQYF. In DNA, the CDR3 is TGTGCCACCAGTGAGTCGGGGGGGATCCAAGAGACCCAGTACTTC. The chain joins TRBV10-3 to TRBJ2-5; 8 bases map to TRBD2. The CDR3 spans 15 residues. Per germline, CDR1 ENHRY and CDR2 SYGVKD.

This clonotype was counted many times. The chain links TRBV6-6 to TRBJ2-3; the D is unclear. Germline assignment: CDR1 MNHNY and CDR2 SVGAGI (reference sequence). This CDR3 has 12 residues. Deletions cut 2 bases from V and 4 bases from J, with 4 bases between. The CDR3 region is CASSYRADTQYF. CDR3 bases: TGTGCCAGCAGTTACAGGGCAGATACGCAGTATTTT.

This clonotype was found many times. Here the CDR3 DNA reads TGCAGCGTTGAAGCCCCCGCCCCGCGTCAGATCGCGGATACGCAGTATTTT. The encoded protein is CSVEAPAPRQIADTQYF. This chain joins TRBV29-1 and TRBJ2-3, with no clear D. V shed 1 base and J shed 6 bases, with 23 bases lying between them. Germline V CDR1 and CDR2: SQVTM, ANQGSEA. The CDR3 spans 17 residues.

Many counts were recorded for this clonotype. Here the CDR3 DNA reads TGCAGTGCTAGAGATCCCGGGGCTAGTTGGGAGACCCAGTACTTC. This encodes CSARDPGASWETQYF. V gene TRBV20-1 combines with J gene TRBJ2-5; D tentatively reads TRBD1 or TRBD2 (5 bases each). This CDR3 contains 15 residues. CDR1 DFQATT and CDR2 SNEGSKA come from the germline V gene (reference sequence). V was pared by 0 bases and J by 5 bases, with 16 bases between.

This clonotype was picked up many times. This chain links TRBV29-1 with TRBJ2-1; a possible D gene is TRBD1 (7 bases). This CDR3 has 16 residues. Germline-derived CDR1 and CDR2 are SQVTM and ANQGSEA. Deletions cut 5 bases from V and 8 bases from J, with 25 bases between. The CDR3 DNA is TGCAGCGTTTTACCCAGGGGGGAACCCTTGGGGGATGAGCAGTTCTTC. This encodes CSVLPRGEPLGDEQFF.

The V and J genes are TRBV5-5 and TRBJ2-2; 10 nucleotides line up with TRBD2. Germline V gene data show CDR1 as SGHKS and CDR2 as YYEKEE (reference sequence). With V trimmed by 3 bases and J by 6 bases, 8 bases remained unmatched. This CDR3 is 16 amino acids long. CDR3 protein: CASSSGLAGVSGELFF. In nucleotides, the CDR3 is TGTGCCAGCAGCTCCGGGCTAGCGGGGGTATCCGGGGAGCTGTTTTTT.

A note on this clonotype: Given a much more abundant clone one base away, this may be a read error. The V gene is TRBV24-1, the J gene TRBJ2-1, with D tentatively TRBD1 (6 bases). Germline values: CDR1 KGHDR, CDR2 SFDVKD. This CDR3 has 15 amino acids. Deletions cut 5 bases from V and 5 bases from J, with 15 bases between. CDR3 loop: CATSGAGTIDNEQFF. The CDR3 coding sequence is TGTGCCACCAGTGGTGCCGGGACAATCGACAATGAGCAGTTCTTC.

This clonotype was found many times. V and J are TRBV5-5 and TRBJ2-1; 10 bases are shared with TRBD2. The CDR3 is made up of 16 amino acids. Germline V CDR1 and CDR2: SGHKS, YYEKEE (reference sequence). The V gene end was trimmed by 3 bases and the J gene end by 2 bases; junction bases not matched to a gene: 5. As DNA, the CDR3 is TGTGCCAGCAGCTCCCGGACTAGCGGAGCCTACAATGAGCAGTTCTTC. Translation gives CASSSRTSGAYNEQFF. The variable domain in full, with the rest retrieved from reference TRBV5-5 and TRBJ2-1, is DAGVTQSPTHLIKTRGQQVTLRCSPISGHKSVSWYQQVLGQGPQFIFQYYEKEERGRGNFPDRFSARQFPNYSSELNVNALLLGDSALYLCASSSRTSGAYNEQFFGPGTRLTVL.

There are many counts of this clonotype. The J gene is TRBJ2-5, the V gene TRBV28; 12 bases fit TRBD2. J gave up 10 bases and V 2 bases, and 11 bases lay outside the gene matches. The germline CDR1 and CDR2 sequences are MDHEN and SYDVKM. The CDR3 is 16 residues long. In DNA, the CDR3 is TGTGCCAGCAGTTTAGGGGACAGAGGACTAGCGGGGCTCCAGTACTTC. Translation: CASSLGDRGLAGLQYF.

Of note for this clonotype: A clone one base away is much larger, so this may be a read error. This chain joins TRBV29-1 and TRBJ2-7; D is perhaps TRBD1 (6 bases). Germline CDR1 reads SQVTM; CDR2 reads ANQGSEA. The CDR3 covers 13 residues. CDR3 coding DNA: TGCAGCGTTTCGCGACAGGCCACCTACGAGCGGTACTTC. It encodes CSVSRQATYERYF.

This clonotype appeared a few times. The rearrangement uses TRBV3-1 and TRBJ2-5; D not certain. Germline V lookup: CDR1 LGHDT, CDR2 YNNKEL (reference sequence). V shed 1 base and J shed 2 bases, with 20 bases lying between them. CDR3 length: 18 residues. The CDR3 nucleotides are TGTGCCAGCAGCCAAGCTCCCGGCAATCGGCCCTTGCAAGAGACCCAGTACTTC. It yields the protein CASSQAPGNRPLQETQYF.

This rearrangement joins TRBV5-1 to TRBJ2-1, with a tentative D call TRBD1 (5 bases). The end of the DNA fits TRBJ2-7 better, so the J call may be wrong. The CDR3 covers 14 residues. The germline V gene encodes CDR1 SGHRS and CDR2 YFSETQ. The CDR3 here is CASSKTDTNNEQYF. DNA for the CDR3: TGCGCCAGCAGCAAGACGGACACGAACAATGAGCAGTACTTC.

This clonotype was picked up a small number of times. This chain connects TRBV3-1 to TRBJ2-7; TRBD1 is a possible D gene (5 bases). V lost 2 bases, J lost 6 bases, and 8 bases lay in between. The V gene's germline CDR1 is LGHDT and CDR2 YNNKEL (reference sequence). The CDR3 extends over 12 amino acids. The CDR3 region has the DNA TGTGCCAGCAGCCAAAGGGGTCTCGAGCAGTACTTC. This sequence encodes CASSQRGLEQYF.

This clonotype was observed many times. The V and J genes are TRBV19 and TRBJ2-7, with 8 bases aligning to TRBD2. The CDR3 is made up of 13 amino acids. Germline CDR1 LNHDA, CDR2 SQIVND (reference sequence). The junction had 6 bases not matched to a gene; V was cut back by 8 bases and J by 3 bases. The DNA for the CDR3 is TGTGCCAGTGCCCCGGGAGGGGACTACGAGCAGTACTTC. The encoded protein is CASAPGGDYEQYF.

This clonotype has just a few counts. The chain recombines TRBV18 with TRBJ1-6; possibly TRBD1 for D (6 bases). V gave up 0 bases and J gave up 10 bases, with 7 bases separating them. CDR3 length: 13 amino acids. Germline values: CDR1 KGHSH, CDR2 LQKENI. CDR3 protein: CASSPPGGSPLHF. CDR3 in DNA: TGTGCCAGCTCACCACCGGGGGGCTCACCCCTCCACTTT.

The J gene is TRBJ1-5, the V gene TRBV7-3; possibly TRBD1 for D (6 bases). V lost 2 bases and J 2 bases, leaving 13 bases between the germline ends. The CDR3 has 16 residues. Per germline, CDR1 SGHTA and CDR2 FQGTGA. The CDR3 bases are TGTGCCAGCAGCTTACGAGAAGGGGGGGGCAATCAGCCCCAGCATTTT. This codes for CASSLREGGGNQPQHF.

This clonotype came up many times. J is TRBJ1-5 and V is TRBV20-1, with 8 bases aligning to TRBD1. The ends lost 5 bases at V and 7 bases at J; junction bases unmatched: 7. The CDR3 has 13 residues. From germline, CDR1 is DFQATT and CDR2 SNEGSKA (reference sequence). The CDR3 DNA sequence: TGCAGTGCTTCGGACAGGGTGGAACAGCCCCAGCATTTT. This encodes CSASDRVEQPQHF.

For this clonotype: A much larger clone lies one base from this, so it may be a read error. The chain is built from TRBV4-2 and TRBJ2-5; D not certain. Trimming left V 1 base short and J 0 bases short, with 12 bases between. Germline V lookup: CDR1 LGHNA, CDR2 YNFKEQ. CDR3 length: 16 amino acids. CDR3 region: CASSQGPTDYQETQYF. For the CDR3, the DNA is TGTGCCAGCAGCCAAGGCCCCACCGATTACCAAGAGACCCAGTACTTC.

Turning to this clonotype: Since no conserved phenylalanine or tryptophan closes the CDR3, a read error is the likely cause. The J gene is TRBJ2-1, the V gene TRBV6-5; 8 bases line up with TRBD2. The DNA end favors TRBJ2-7, so the J call may be wrong. Germline V lookup: CDR1 MNHEY, CDR2 SVGAGI. This CDR3 has 14 residues. CDR3 amino acids: CASSLAGPYNEQYC. CDR3 DNA: TGTGCCAGCAGTTTAGCGGGGCCCTACAATGAGCAGTACTGC.

This clonotype was counted between two and nine times. The chain has TRBV12-3 or TRBV12-4 and TRBJ1-5; no clear D. This CDR3 region has 15 residues. V lost 6 bases to trimming and J lost 1 base, with 13 bases between them. CDR3 sequence (DNA): TGTGCCAGCAGACCGCGATGGGCCAGCAATCAGCCCCAGCATTTT. Its translation is CASRPRWASNQPQHF.